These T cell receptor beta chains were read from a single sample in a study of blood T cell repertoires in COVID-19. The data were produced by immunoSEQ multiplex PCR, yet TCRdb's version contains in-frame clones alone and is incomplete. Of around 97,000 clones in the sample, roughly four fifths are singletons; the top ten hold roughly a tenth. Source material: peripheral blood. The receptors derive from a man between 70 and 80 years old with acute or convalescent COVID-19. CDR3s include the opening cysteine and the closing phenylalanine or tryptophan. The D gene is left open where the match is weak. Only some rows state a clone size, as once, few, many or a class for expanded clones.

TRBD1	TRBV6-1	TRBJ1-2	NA	TGTGCCAGCAGTGAAGATGCAACCGGGACAGGGAAGGGAGGCTACACCTTC	CASSEDATGTGKGGYTF
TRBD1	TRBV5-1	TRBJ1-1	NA	TGCGCCAGCAGCTTGGCTAGTTTACCGGGACAGGGAAGCACTGAAGCTTTCTTT	CASSLASLPGQGSTEAFF
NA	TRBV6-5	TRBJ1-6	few	TGTGCCAGCCTGAAGGTGGGGCGAGATTCACCCCTCCACTTT	CASLKVGRDSPLHF
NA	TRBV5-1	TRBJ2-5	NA	TGCGCCAGCAGCGGTCGGGCAGCCGGGAGTTCGGAGACCCAGTACTTC	CASSGRAAGSSETQYF
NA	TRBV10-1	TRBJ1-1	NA	TGCGCCAGCAGTGAGACAGGGCGGGCCACTGAAGCTTTCTTT	CASSETGRATEAFF
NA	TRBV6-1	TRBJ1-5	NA	TGTGCCAGCAGTGACGGGGGAATGGGCCAGCCCCAGCATTTT	CASSDGGMGQPQHF
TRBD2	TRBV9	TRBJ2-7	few	TGTGCCAGCAGCCCCCGAGCGGGGGCGATCTCCTACGAGCAGTACTTC	CASSPRAGAISYEQYF
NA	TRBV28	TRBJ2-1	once	TGTGCCAGCAGTACCCAGGGACTTCCGTTGGGGAATGAGCAGTTCTTC	CASSTQGLPLGNEQFF
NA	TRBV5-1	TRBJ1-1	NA	TGCGCCAGCAGCTTGAGAACGGCTGGGGGCCGGGCTTTCTTT	CASSLRTAGGRAFF
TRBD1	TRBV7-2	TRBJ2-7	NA	TGTGCCAGCAGCTTCGGACAGGGGCAATACGAGCAGTACTTC	CASSFGQGQYEQYF
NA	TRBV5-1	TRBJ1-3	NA	TGCGCCAGCAGCTCCACTATCTCTGGAAACACCATATATTTT	CASSSTISGNTIYF
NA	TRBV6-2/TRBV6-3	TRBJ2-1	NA	TGTGCCAGCAGTGGCAGGCACAATGAGCAGTTCTTC	CASSGRHNEQFF
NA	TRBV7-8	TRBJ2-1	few	TGTGCCAGCAGCTCGGGGGGCGCTTCCTACAATGAGCAGTTCTTC	CASSSGGASYNEQFF
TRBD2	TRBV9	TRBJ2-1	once	TGTGCCAGCAGCGCGGGACTAGCGGACCGGGATGAGCAGTTCTTC	CASSAGLADRDEQFF
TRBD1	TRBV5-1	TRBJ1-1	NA	TGCGCCAGCAGTCGTTGGACAGGGTTGAACACTGAAGCTTTCTTT	CASSRWTGLNTEAFF
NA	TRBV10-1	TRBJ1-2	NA	TGCGCCAGTTCTGAAGGCCGAGGCCCTAACTATGGCTACACCTTC	CASSEGRGPNYGYTF
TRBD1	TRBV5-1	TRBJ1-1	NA	TGCGCCAGCAGCCTGACCTGGACAGGGCAAGCTTTCTTT	CASSLTWTGQAFF
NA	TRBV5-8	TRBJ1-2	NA	TGTGCCAGCAGCTTGGAACAGGCGGTTAACTATGGCTACACCTTC	CASSLEQAVNYGYTF
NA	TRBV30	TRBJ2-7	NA	TGTGCCTGGAGTCCGGGACTTCGACTTCAGTACTTC	CAWSPGLRLQYF
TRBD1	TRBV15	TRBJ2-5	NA	TGTGCCACCAGCAGAGGTTTCGGACAGGGCCTTCAAGAGACCCAGTACTTC	CATSRGFGQGLQETQYF
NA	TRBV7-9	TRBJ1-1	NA	TGTGCCAGCAGCTTAGGGACAATGAACACTGAAGCTTTCTTT	CASSLGTMNTEAFF
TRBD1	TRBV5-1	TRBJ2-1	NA	TGCGCCAGCAGCTTGGGACAGGGGCGGAATGAGCAGTTCTTC	CASSLGQGRNEQFF
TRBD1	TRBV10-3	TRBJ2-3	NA	TGTGCCTCGCAAGGGACAGGGCGCTCAACTGATACGCAGTATTTT	CASQGTGRSTDTQYF
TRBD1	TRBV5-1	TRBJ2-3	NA	TGCGCCAGCAGCTCCGGACAGGCCACAGATACGCAGTATTTT	CASSSGQATDTQYF
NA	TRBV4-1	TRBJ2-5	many	TGCGCCAGCAGCCCAAATCAGGAGACCCAGTACTTC	CASSPNQETQYF
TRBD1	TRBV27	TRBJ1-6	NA	TGTGCCAGCAGTTTATCGACAGGGGACCTCTATAATTCACCCCTCCACTTT	CASSLSTGDLYNSPLHF
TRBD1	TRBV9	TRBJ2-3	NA	TGTGCCAGCAGCATAACGACAGGGGGCCAAGCAGATACGCAGTATTTT	CASSITTGGQADTQYF
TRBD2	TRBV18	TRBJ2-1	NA	TGTGCCAGCTCACCGGTAGCGGGAGGCTACAATGAGCAGTTCTTC	CASSPVAGGYNEQFF
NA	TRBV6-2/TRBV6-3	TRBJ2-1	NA	TGTGCCAGCAGTTACCTGGGTTCCGGGAGACTATACAATGAGCAGTTCTTC	CASSYLGSGRLYNEQFF
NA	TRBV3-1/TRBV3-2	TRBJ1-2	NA	TGTGCCAGCAGCCTTTCAGACAGGTCGGGCTATGGCTACACCTTC	CASSLSDRSGYGYTF
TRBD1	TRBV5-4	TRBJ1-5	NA	TGTGCCAGCAGCTCACAGGGGGCGCAGTATCAGCCCCAGCATTTT	CASSSQGAQYQPQHF
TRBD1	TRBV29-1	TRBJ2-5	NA	TGCAGCGTTCACGTGCAGGGGGCGTTGGAGACCCAGTACTTC	CSVHVQGALETQYF
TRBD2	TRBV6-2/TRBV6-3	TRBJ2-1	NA	TGTGCCAGCAGTTGGACTAGCGGGAGAAATGAGCAGTTCTTC	CASSWTSGRNEQFF
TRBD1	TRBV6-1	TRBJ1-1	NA	TGTGCCAGCAGTGATAGTAATCTGGGACAGGGGAACACTGAAGCTTTCTTT	CASSDSNLGQGNTEAFF
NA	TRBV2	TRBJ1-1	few	TGTGCCAGTGGAAGCGGCGGCAGGAACACTGAAGCTTTCTTT	CASGSGGRNTEAFF
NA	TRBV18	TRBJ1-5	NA	TGTGCCAGCTCACCACCCTCCAGCAATCAGCCCCAGCATTTT	CASSPPSSNQPQHF
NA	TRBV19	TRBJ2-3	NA	TGTGCCGCCACCGGAGGGAATACGCAGTATTTT	CAATGGNTQYF
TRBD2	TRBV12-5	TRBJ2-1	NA	TGTGCTAGTGCCATTAGCGGGGGCCATTACAATGAGCAGTTCTTC	CASAISGGHYNEQFF
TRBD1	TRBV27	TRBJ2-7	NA	TGTGCCAGCAGTCCCAACAGGGGGCGACCCTACGAGCAGTACTTC	CASSPNRGRPYEQYF
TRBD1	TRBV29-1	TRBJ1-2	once	TGCAGCGTTGAAGACCCACAGGGGAAGTATGGCTACACCTTC	CSVEDPQGKYGYTF
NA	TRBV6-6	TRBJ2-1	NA	TGTGCCAGCAGTCCTACAGGGAATGAGCAGTTCTTC	CASSPTGNEQFF
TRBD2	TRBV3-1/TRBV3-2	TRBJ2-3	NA	TGTGCCAGCAGCCAAGTGAGTTTTGGTAGCGGGAACACAGATACGCAGTATTTT	CASSQVSFGSGNTDTQYF
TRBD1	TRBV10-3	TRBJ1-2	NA	TGTGCCATCAGTAGAACAGGGGGCAGTAAGGTTGGCTACACCTTC	CAISRTGGSKVGYTF
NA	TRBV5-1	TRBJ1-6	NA	TGCGCCAGCAGCTCATCGTACAGCTCCTATAATTCACCCCTCCACTTT	CASSSSYSSYNSPLHF
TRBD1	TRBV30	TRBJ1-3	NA	TGTGCCCGACAGGGATCCTCTGGAAACACCATATATTTT	CARQGSSGNTIYF
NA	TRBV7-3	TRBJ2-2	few	TGTGCCAGCAGCTCCCAGGCTGTAGGCACCGGGGAGCTGTTTTTT	CASSSQAVGTGELFF
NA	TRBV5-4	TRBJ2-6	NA	TGTGCCAGCAGCTTGGGGCCAATTTCTGGGGCCAACGTCCTGACTTTC	CASSLGPISGANVLTF
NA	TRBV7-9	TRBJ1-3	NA	TGTGCCAGCAGCTTAGTAGGGGTTACTGGAAACACCATATATTTT	CASSLVGVTGNTIYF
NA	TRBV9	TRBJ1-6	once	TGTGCCAGCAGCGTAGGTGGAGATTCACCCCTCCACTTT	CASSVGGDSPLHF
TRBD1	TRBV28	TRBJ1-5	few	TGTGCCAGCACCTCGGTCGGGAGGGGGCGCGGGACAAATCAGCCCCAGCATTTT	CASTSVGRGRGTNQPQHF
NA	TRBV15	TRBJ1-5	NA	TGTGCCACCAGCAGGGATAGGGGAACTCAGCCCCAGCATTTT	CATSRDRGTQPQHF
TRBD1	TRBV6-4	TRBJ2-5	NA	TGTGCCAGCAGTGAACAGGGGGCATATGGAGAGACCCAGTACTTC	CASSEQGAYGETQYF
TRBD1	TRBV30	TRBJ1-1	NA	TGTGCCTGGAGTACACGGACAGGGAACACTGAAGCTTTCTTT	CAWSTRTGNTEAFF